The 31 T cell receptor beta chains given below trace back to one sample, sequenced in a study of identical twins. TCRdb independently ran MiXCR on the 5' RACE reads; one entry per CDR3 protein. The sample lists approximately 530,000 distinct CDR3 sequences; 20% to 25% were seen once. The same specimen was also included in a second study, on yellow fever vaccine responses in identical twins.

Sequenced sample: CD4+ T cells sorted from blood. The receptors were gathered from a woman in her late teens or twenties in good health.

The rearrangement joins TRBV5-1 to TRBJ2-3, with a possible D match to TRBD1 (5 bases). Germline CDR1 and CDR2: SGHRS and YFSETQ. Between the trimmed V and J ends, which lost 4 bases and 1 base, there was a span of 13 bases. This CDR3 contains 15 residues. The CDR3 sequence is CASSASTARTDTQYF. DNA for the CDR3: TGCGCCAGCAGCGCCTCGACAGCGCGCACAGATACGCAGTATTTT.

This chain links TRBV24-1 with TRBJ2-1, with a weak D call TRBD1 (6 bases). Germline-derived CDR1 and CDR2 are KGHDR and SFDVKD. The CDR3 runs 11 residues. Between the trimmed V and J ends, which lost 10 bases and 4 bases, there was a span of 7 bases. CDR3 loop: CATQGYNEQFF. Written as DNA, the CDR3 is TGTGCCACACAGGGTTACAATGAGCAGTTCTTC.

The chain couples TRBV12-3 or TRBV12-4 to TRBJ2-1; 13 nucleotides align to TRBD2. Trimming took 5 bases from V and 6 from J; bases not matched to a gene: 7. The CDR3 contains 16 residues. The CDR3 DNA is TGTGCCAGCAGTCCAGACCGGACTAGCGGGAGCAATGAGCAGTTCTTC. Protein product: CASSPDRTSGSNEQFF.

The rearrangement uses TRBV25-1 and TRBJ1-2, with TRBD1 identical over 8 bases. V lost 10 bases and J lost 0; bases outside the gene matches: 7. Germline V CDR1 and CDR2: MGHDK, SYGVNS. CDR3 size: 14 residues. The CDR3 reads CATAGQGSNYGYTF. The CDR3 bases are TGTGCCACCGCCGGACAGGGCTCTAACTATGGCTACACCTTC.

This clonotype was recorded a few times. The chain carries TRBV15 and TRBJ2-5; 8 bases align to TRBD1. This CDR3 is built from 19 residues. Per germline, CDR1 LNHNV and CDR2 YYDKDF (reference sequence). V lost 0 bases, J lost 0 bases, and 12 bases stayed unmatched. The CDR3: CATSRDRQGASLYQETQYF. The CDR3 DNA follows: TGTGCCACCAGCAGAGATCGTCAGGGGGCCTCTCTTTACCAAGAGACCCAGTACTTC.

This clonotype was seen a few times. The chain couples TRBV3-1 to TRBJ1-5; the D gene is possibly TRBD1 (5 bases). Germline V lookup: CDR1 LGHDT, CDR2 YNNKEL (reference sequence). The CDR3 spans 16 residues. The V gene lost 1 base and the J gene lost 6 bases, with 16 bases spanning the gap. The CDR3 DNA is TGTGCCAGCAGCCAAGGATTCCCAGGGTGGGGTCAGCCCCAGCATTTT. As protein: CASSQGFPGWGQPQHF.

This clonotype showed up just a few times. The chain has TRBV18 and TRBJ2-6; D ambiguous. Germline V gives CDR1 KGHSH, CDR2 LQKENI. This CDR3 has 15 residues. The ends were cut back, 4 bases at V and 0 bases at J, with 7 bases in the middle. CDR3 amino acids: CASSLSYSGANVLTF. The CDR3 coding sequence is TGTGCCAGCTCACTTTCGTACTCTGGGGCCAACGTCCTGACTTTC.

V and J are TRBV10-3 and TRBJ1-5; D call uncertain. CDR3 length: 14 residues. The germline CDR1 and CDR2 sequences are ENHRY and SYGVKD. The ends were cut back, 0 bases at V and 4 bases at J, with 7 bases in the middle. The CDR3 DNA reads TGTGCCATCAGTGAGTCGGTGGGGAATCAGCCCCAGCATTTT. Residues: CAISESVGNQPQHF.

V is TRBV19 and J is TRBJ2-3, with 9 bases identical to TRBD2. This CDR3 contains 14 residues. Germline V CDR1 and CDR2: LNHDA, SQIVND (reference sequence). V gave up 5 bases and J gave up 5 bases; unmatched junction bases: 5. CDR3 DNA sequence: TGTGCCAGTAGTTCTCAGCGGGAGGAAGATACGCAGTATTTT. Amino acids: CASSSQREEDTQYF.

This clonotype has ten or more counts. The chain joins TRBV7-9 to TRBJ1-1; D possibly corresponds to TRBD1 (6 bases). The CDR3 has 15 residues. Germline loops: CDR1 SEHNR, CDR2 FQNEAQ (reference sequence). V was shortened by 3 bases and J by 6 bases, with 17 bases between the two germline ends. In DNA form, the CDR3 reads TGTGCCAGCAGCTTGGGGGCCACCCAGAGTTCTGAAGCTTTCTTT. Amino acids: CASSLGATQSSEAFF.

About this clonotype itself: The junction differs from germline at one of its ends, possibly a read error. The V gene is TRBV24-1, the J gene TRBJ2-1, with 7 bases matching TRBD2. Germline CDR1 reads KGHDR; CDR2 reads SFDVKD. The CDR3 has 16 residues. The DNA for the CDR3 is TGTGCCGCCAGTATCGGCACGGGCGGGAGCCTTGACGAGCAGTTCTTC. Its protein is CAASIGTGGSLDEQFF.

This clonotype was counted at least ten times. The rearrangement joins TRBV5-1 to TRBJ2-3; D remains ambiguous. This CDR3 spans 14 amino acids. CDR1 is SGHRS, CDR2 YFSETQ, per germline. Trimming stripped 4 bases from V and 2 bases from J, with 11 bases between. This CDR3 reads CASSPDSPTDTQYF. CDR3 coding DNA: TGCGCCAGCAGCCCTGACTCACCCACAGATACGCAGTATTTT.

This clonotype was seen a handful of times. The chain has TRBV5-1 and TRBJ2-5; D gene uncertain. The CDR3 runs 13 residues. V was trimmed by 6 bases and J by 2 bases, leaving 11 bases between them. The germline V gene has CDR1 SGHRS and CDR2 YFSETQ. The CDR3 bases are TGCGCCAGCACTTCTGGTTCTCAAGAGACCCAGTACTTC. Amino acid sequence: CASTSGSQETQYF.

This clonotype was seen only a few times. The chain uses TRBV5-1 and TRBJ2-5; 8 bases agree with TRBD2. CDR3 size: 14 residues. The V gene's germline CDR1 is SGHRS and CDR2 YFSETQ. V gave up 7 bases and J gave up 2 bases; unmatched junction bases: 7. The CDR3 protein is CASSGGALQETQYF. The DNA for the CDR3 is TGCGCCAGCTCGGGGGGGGCCCTTCAAGAGACCCAGTACTTC. The full variable domain, completed using reference TRBV5-1 and TRBJ2-5, is KAGVTQTPRYLIKTRGQQVTLSCSPISGHRSVSWYQQTPGQGLQFLFEYFSETQRNKGNFPGRFSGRQFSNSRSEMNVSTLELGDSALYLCASSGGALQETQYFGPGTRLLVL.

This sequence joins TRBV12-3 or TRBV12-4 and TRBJ2-1; D might be TRBD1 (5 bases). Trimming removed 3 bases from V and 4 bases from J, with 19 bases in between. This CDR3 is 17 amino acids long. CDR3 in DNA: TGTGCCAGCAGTTTCGTGAAGGTCCAGGGTTTATACAATGAGCAGTTCTTC. This encodes CASSFVKVQGLYNEQFF.

The V and J genes are TRBV9 and TRBJ2-2; TRBD1 agrees at 7 bases. V lost 0 bases, J lost 4 bases, and 9 bases stayed unmatched. The CDR3 has 17 amino acids. Germline lookup yields CDR1 SGDLS and CDR2 YYNGEE. In nucleotides, the CDR3 is TGTGCCAGCAGCGTAGGTCCCGTGGGGACAGCCACCGGGGAGCTGTTTTTT. This translates into CASSVGPVGTATGELFF.

V gene TRBV13 combines with J gene TRBJ1-3; D is unclear. Germline CDR1 and CDR2: PRHDT and FYEKMQ (reference sequence). This CDR3 has 15 residues. The V and J ends lost 1 base and 2 bases respectively, with 9 bases between them. CDR3 coding DNA: TGTGCCAGCAGCTTAGTTTTCGGGGCTGGAAACACCATATATTTT. As protein: CASSLVFGAGNTIYF.

The chain couples TRBV29-1 to TRBJ1-3; D ambiguous. This CDR3 has 15 amino acids. Trimming took off 4 bases at V and 4 bases at J, with 17 bases between the two ends. CDR1 and CDR2 from the germline V gene are SQVTM and ANQGSEA. CDR3 sequence (DNA): TGCAGCGTTGGGGTGGAGGGCTTGAAAGGAAACACCATATATTTT. Residues: CSVGVEGLKGNTIYF.

The V call is TRBV2, the J call TRBJ1-2; 7 positions agree with TRBD1. From germline, CDR1 is SNHLY and CDR2 FYNNEI. After removal of 1 base from V and 7 bases from J, the junction contained 6 bases not matched to a gene. The CDR3 runs to 14 residues. This CDR3 is CASSEGGQSRGYTF. The CDR3 nucleotides are TGTGCCAGCAGTGAAGGGGGACAGAGTCGTGGCTACACCTTC.

This clonotype was detected a few times. This rearrangement joins TRBV2 to TRBJ2-7; 7 bases line up with TRBD1. Germline CDR1 is SNHLY and CDR2 is FYNNEI. The CDR3 extends over 14 amino acids. V was pared by 6 bases and J by 2 bases, with 7 bases of the junction left unmatched. The CDR3 here is CASRSRDRAYEQYF. The DNA for the CDR3 is TGTGCCAGCAGGAGCCGGGACAGAGCCTACGAGCAGTACTTC.

The chain links TRBV5-1 to TRBJ2-2; D possibly corresponds to TRBD2 (6 bases). The germline V gene encodes CDR1 SGHRS and CDR2 YFSETQ. The CDR3 spans 15 residues. V was cut by 0 bases and J by 5 bases, with 11 bases left in between. CDR3 amino acids: CASSLGDSKTGELFF. CDR3 nucleotides: TGCGCCAGCAGCTTGGGGGACTCTAAAACCGGGGAGCTGTTTTTT. Full variable domain (outside the CDR3, taken from reference TRBV5-1 and TRBJ2-2): KAGVTQTPRYLIKTRGQQVTLSCSPISGHRSVSWYQQTPGQGLQFLFEYFSETQRNKGNFPGRFSGRQFSNSRSEMNVSTLELGDSALYLCASSLGDSKTGELFFGEGSRLTVL.

CDR3 sequence (DNA): TGTGCCAGCAGCTTCGGTGAAGTATACCAAGAGACCCAGTACTTC. This encodes CASSFGEVYQETQYF. The chain carries TRBV7-9 and TRBJ2-5; D unresolved. CDR3 length: 15 residues. The ends were cut back, 3 bases at V and 0 bases at J, with 11 bases in the middle. From germline, CDR1 is SEHNR and CDR2 FQNEAQ (reference sequence).

As DNA, the CDR3 is TGTGCCAGCAGCATCGGGACGGTGAGACAAGAGACCCAGTACTTC. Protein sequence: CASSIGTVRQETQYF. The rearrangement links TRBV7-9 to TRBJ2-5, with D possibly called TRBD1 or TRBD2 (5 bases each). V lost 5 bases and J lost 2, with 15 bases in between. From germline, CDR1 is SEHNR and CDR2 FQNEAQ (reference sequence). The CDR3 has 15 amino acids.

This chain joins TRBV7-6 and TRBJ1-1; tentatively, D is TRBD1 (5 bases). This CDR3 is 12 amino acids long. From germline, CDR1 is SGHVS and CDR2 FNYEAQ. Trimming removed 5 bases at V and 12 bases at J, with 16 bases between. The CDR3 spells CASSPVGVATFF. CDR3 in DNA: TGTGCCAGCAGCCCGGTGGGGGTAGCAACTTTCTTT.

This clonotype was detected only a few times. The chain links TRBV29-1 to TRBJ2-1; TRBD2 is a possible D gene (6 bases). CDR1 and CDR2 from the germline V gene are SQVTM and ANQGSEA. This CDR3 is built from 15 residues. With 5 bases removed from V and 7 bases from J, the gap between germline ends came to 21 bases. CDR3 nucleotide sequence: TGCAGCGTTAGGATTAGCGGTACCTCTGGGAATGAGCAGTTCTTC. The encoded protein is CSVRISGTSGNEQFF.

The chain has TRBV3-1 and TRBJ2-2, with a weak D call TRBD2 (5 bases). The CDR3 loop spans 14 amino acids. The V gene lost 10 bases and the J gene lost 3 bases, with 15 bases spanning the gap. Germline CDR1 and CDR2: LGHDT and YNNKEL (reference sequence). DNA for the CDR3: TGTGCCACGAGCGTGAGGGCGGACACCGGGGAGCTGTTTTTT. It yields the protein CATSVRADTGELFF.

The sample holds a few counts of this clonotype. The chain has TRBV12-3 or TRBV12-4 and TRBJ2-3; 13 positions match TRBD2. This CDR3 spans 17 amino acids. Losses at the gene ends were 7 bases for V and 9 bases for J; bases not matched to a gene: 16. Here the CDR3 reads CASTINEGLAGFGTQYF. The CDR3 DNA reads as TGTGCCAGCACTATAAATGAGGGACTAGCGGGATTCGGCACGCAGTATTTT.

The J gene is TRBJ2-2, the V gene TRBV6-5; a possible D gene is TRBD2 (7 bases). The CDR3 is made up of 15 amino acids. Germline V gene sequence: CDR1 MNHEY, CDR2 SVGAGI. The V end was cut by 4 bases, the J end by 3 bases, with 12 bases between. The CDR3 here is CASSLPGGHTGELFF. As DNA, the CDR3 is TGTGCCAGCAGTTTACCCGGGGGGCACACCGGGGAGCTGTTTTTT.

The V gene is TRBV5-1, the J gene TRBJ2-3; D unresolved. CDR3 length: 13 amino acids. The V end lost 3 bases, the J end lost 5 bases, and 10 bases lay between the germline ends. Germline CDR1 and CDR2: SGHRS and YFSETQ. CDR3: CASSSQIQDTQYF. CDR3 DNA: TGCGCCAGCAGCTCCCAAATACAAGATACGCAGTATTTT.

This clonotype showed up just a few times. The chain employs TRBV12-3 or TRBV12-4 and TRBJ2-5; TRBD2 matches 13 bases. The CDR3 has 16 residues. V shed 6 bases and J 5 bases; nucleotides not matched to a gene: 9. CDR3 nucleotides: TGTGCCAGCAGCCCAACTAGCGGGGGGGCGAGGGAGACCCAGTACTTC. Residues: CASSPTSGGARETQYF.

This clonotype was recorded at least ten times. This chain joins TRBV3-1 and TRBJ2-1; 11 bases are a match to TRBD2. The CDR3 runs 16 residues. CDR1 LGHDT and CDR2 YNNKEL come from the germline V gene (reference sequence). Germline trimming cut 4 bases from V and 8 bases from J; bases unmatched to any gene: 10. CDR3 loop: CASSRELAGGTDEQFF. The CDR3 DNA reads TGTGCCAGCAGCCGAGAATTAGCGGGGGGGACGGATGAGCAGTTCTTC.